Each of the 13 T cell receptor beta chains below was sequenced from the same sample in a study of early T cells in non-severe SARS-CoV-2 infection. TCRdb reprocessed the 5' RACE reads via MiXCR and lists one record per CDR3 protein. Among tens of thousands of distinct CDR3 sequences listed, roughly 12% were seen once. Sequenced input: whole blood. All receptors come from an adult who was a healthcare worker with PCR-confirmed SARS-CoV-2 infection or an uninfected control (not recorded which).

Concerning this clonotype: Germline and junction disagree at one end, which may indicate a read error. The chain combines TRBV28 with TRBJ1-6; no clear D. The CDR3 sequence is 14 residues long. CDR1 and CDR2 from the germline V gene are MDHEN and SYDVKM. For the CDR3, the DNA is TGTGCCAGCAGGGCGTGGGTAGATAATCCACCCCTCCACTTT. Encoded protein: CASRAWVDNPPLHF. Full variable domain (missing parts from reference TRBV28 and TRBJ1-6): DVKVTQSSRYLVKRTGEKVFLECVQDMDHENMFWYRQDPGLGLRLIYFSYDVKMKEKGDIPEGYSVSREKKERFSLILESASTNQTSMYLCASRAWVDNPPLHFGNGTRLTVT.

A few counts support this clonotype. The rearrangement links TRBV29-1 to TRBJ2-7, with 8 bases lining up with TRBD2. The V gene's germline CDR1 is SQVTM and CDR2 ANQGSEA. The CDR3 sequence is 14 residues long. The junction had 5 bases not matched to a gene; V was cut back by 3 bases and J by 1 base. The CDR3 sequence is CSVDRTSSSYEQYF. The CDR3 DNA is TGCAGCGTTGACCGGACTAGCTCATCCTACGAGCAGTACTTC.

In its sample, this clonotype was seen many times. The CDR3 loop reads CASSLTGTGGGYTF. The CDR3 DNA follows: TGCGCCAGCAGCTTGACCGGGACAGGGGGAGGCTACACCTTC. The chain carries TRBV5-1 and TRBJ1-2; TRBD1 matches at 11 bases. The CDR3 is 14 amino acids. The V gene's germline CDR1 is SGHRS and CDR2 YFSETQ. J was trimmed by 8 bases and V by 1 base; bases with no gene match: 4.

This clonotype was counted ten times or more. The chain combines TRBV20-1 with TRBJ1-1, with TRBD1 matching over 9 bases. J gave up 10 bases and V 0 bases, and 3 bases lay outside the gene matches. The germline V gene has CDR1 DFQATT and CDR2 SNEGSKA (reference sequence). There are 12 residues in the CDR3. In DNA form, the CDR3 reads TGCAGTGCTAGAGAACAGGGGGCAGGAGCTTTCTTT. Amino acid sequence: CSAREQGAGAFF.

This chain uses TRBV27 with TRBJ2-1, with 13 bases lining up with TRBD2. Unmatched junction bases numbered 2, after V lost 4 bases and J lost 2 bases. The CDR3 loop spans 16 amino acids. CDR1 MNHEY and CDR2 SMNVEV come from the germline V gene (reference sequence). The CDR3 DNA reads TGTGCCAGCAGTTCCGGGACTAGCGGGGCCTACAATGAGCAGTTCTTC. Protein product: CASSSGTSGAYNEQFF.

This clonotype is a singleton in its sample. The chain has TRBV28 and TRBJ2-7, with D perhaps matching TRBD1 or TRBD2 (5 bases each). The V end was cut by 3 bases, the J end by 2 bases, with 14 bases between. Germline V gene sequence: CDR1 MDHEN, CDR2 SYDVKM. The CDR3 has 15 amino acids. Here the CDR3 DNA reads TGTGCCAGCAGTTTGGACGGGACGGAGCCCTACGAGCAGTACTTC. Protein: CASSLDGTEPYEQYF.

This clonotype was seen many times. The chain links TRBV12-3 or TRBV12-4 to TRBJ2-1; unclear D gene. Trimming took 5 bases from V and 7 from J, leaving 6 bases between them. CDR3 length equals 11 residues. CDR3 loop: CASSLGNEQFF. The CDR3 DNA is TGTGCCAGCAGTCTCGGGAATGAGCAGTTCTTC.

This clonotype was recorded many times. J is TRBJ1-1 and V is TRBV7-8; D gene uncertain. V shed 0 bases and J shed 3 bases, with 8 bases lying between them. The CDR3 covers 14 residues. Germline CDR1 reads SGHVS; CDR2 reads FQNEAQ. The CDR3 is CASSLATGYTEAFF. CDR3 nucleotide sequence: TGTGCCAGCAGCTTAGCTACCGGTTACACTGAAGCTTTCTTT.

CDR3 sequence reads: CASSSGVGNQPQHF. CDR3 coding DNA: TGTGCCAGCAGTTCCGGGGTCGGGAATCAGCCCCAGCATTTT. The chain combines TRBV12-3 or TRBV12-4 with TRBJ1-5; D ambiguous. The ends were cut back, 4 bases at V and 4 bases at J, with 11 bases in the middle. CDR3 length: 14 residues.

This clonotype was recorded a few times. This rearrangement joins TRBV20-1 to TRBJ2-4, with D maybe TRBD1 (7 bases). This CDR3 is 17 amino acids long. Trimming left V 3 bases short and J 0 bases short, with 18 bases between. Per the germline V gene, CDR1 is DFQATT and CDR2 is SNEGSKA (reference sequence). The CDR3 spells CSARAPQGGRAKNIQYF. The CDR3 region has the DNA TGCAGTGCTAGGGCCCCCCAGGGGGGTCGAGCCAAAAACATTCAGTACTTC.

This clonotype came up a few times. The chain uses TRBV29-1 and TRBJ2-7, with TRBD2 matching 7 bases. The CDR3 is 12 amino acids. Germline V lookup: CDR1 SQVTM, CDR2 ANQGSEA. V lost 4 bases and J lost 6; bases outside the gene matches: 6. CDR3 nucleotide sequence: TGCAGCGTTGGCGGGAGCGGGGTCGAGCAGTACTTC. Translated, it gives CSVGGSGVEQYF.

Only a few counts were recorded for this clonotype. The rearrangement uses TRBV19 and TRBJ2-2, with 11 bases aligning to TRBD2. The CDR3 has 16 residues. V trimming: 5 bases; J trimming: 5 bases; junction bases outside the gene matches: 7. Germline CDR1 and CDR2: LNHDA and SQIVND (reference sequence). The CDR3 spells CASSPFVAGGTGELFF. CDR3 DNA sequence: TGTGCCAGTAGTCCTTTTGTAGCGGGAGGGACCGGGGAGCTGTTTTTT.

This clonotype was found a few times. The gene calls are TRBV7-9 and TRBJ1-1, with D hard to call. Germline CDR1 reads SEHNR; CDR2 reads FQNEAQ (reference sequence). The germline V and J ends were trimmed by 4 bases and 1 base, with 13 bases remaining between them. This CDR3 comprises 15 residues. CDR3 coding DNA: TGTGCCAGCAGCTCTTGGACCGCCCCGAACACTGAAGCTTTCTTT. Its protein is CASSSWTAPNTEAFF. Combining the CDR3 with reference TRBV7-9 and TRBJ1-1 gives the whole variable domain DTGVSQNPRHKITKRGQNVTFRCDPISEHNRLYWYRQTLGQGPEFLTYFQNEAQLEKSRLLSDRFSAERPKGSFSTLEIQRTEQGDSAMYLCASSSWTAPNTEAFFGQGTRLTVV.